This is a list of T cell receptor beta chains from one sample in a study of blood T cells in healthy people across ages. TCRdb used MiXCR to reprocess the 5' RACE reads, holding one entry per CDR3 protein. In the table there are roughly 1,500,000 distinct CDR3 sequences, 35% to 45% of which are singletons. Material: blood. These receptors originate from a woman aged 18-30 years in good health. Each CDR3 is given with its conserved first and last residue. The D gene is left open where the match is weak. Only part of the rows carry a size: once, few, many, or a class if the clone is expanded.

v_gene: TRBV20-1
d_gene: TRBD1
abundance: .
j_gene: TRBJ1-4
CDR3nt: TGCAGTGCTAGAGGACTGACAGGGGGCTATGAAAAACTGTTTTTT
CDR3aa: CSARGLTGGYEKLFF

v_gene: TRBV11-2
d_gene: .
abundance: .
j_gene: TRBJ2-5
CDR3nt: TGTGCCAGCAGCTTAGTTGGGGGAGCGATGGAGACCCAGTACTTC
CDR3aa: CASSLVGGAMETQYF

v_gene: TRBV10-3
d_gene: .
abundance: .
j_gene: TRBJ2-3
CDR3nt: TGTGCCATCAGTGAGAAACAGGCGGGAGATACGCAGTATTTT
CDR3aa: CAISEKQAGDTQYF

v_gene: TRBV2
d_gene: .
abundance: few
j_gene: TRBJ2-3
CDR3nt: TGTGCCAACGAAAGCACAGGGTCAGATACGCAGTATTTT
CDR3aa: CANESTGSDTQYF

v_gene: TRBV18
d_gene: TRBD2
abundance: few
j_gene: TRBJ2-3
CDR3nt: TGTGCCAGCTCACCTGGACTAGCGGGGGGGCCGACTAGCACAGATACGCAGTATTTT
CDR3aa: CASSPGLAGGPTSTDTQYF

v_gene: TRBV7-9
d_gene: .
abundance: .
j_gene: TRBJ2-1
CDR3nt: TGTGCCAGCAGCTTTTTTGGTAACAATGAGCAGTTCTTC
CDR3aa: CASSFFGNNEQFF

v_gene: TRBV5-5
d_gene: .
abundance: .
j_gene: TRBJ2-7
CDR3nt: TGTGCCAGCAGACCCCTGCCGGACAACACGTACGAGCAGTACTTC
CDR3aa: CASRPLPDNTYEQYF

v_gene: TRBV20-1
d_gene: TRBD2
abundance: .
j_gene: TRBJ2-1
CDR3nt: TGCAGTGCCTCTAGCGGGAGGGCCGAAATCAATGAGCAGTTCTTC
CDR3aa: CSASSGRAEINEQFF

v_gene: TRBV10-2
d_gene: TRBD2
abundance: few
j_gene: TRBJ2-3
CDR3nt: TGCGCCAGCAGCCGCACTAGCGGGAGGGCGGATACGCAGTATTTT
CDR3aa: CASSRTSGRADTQYF

v_gene: TRBV29-1
d_gene: TRBD1
abundance: .
j_gene: TRBJ1-6
CDR3nt: TGCAGCGTCAGGGGGGACGGGGATTCACCCCTCCACTTT
CDR3aa: CSVRGDGDSPLHF

v_gene: TRBV14
d_gene: .
abundance: few
j_gene: TRBJ2-5
CDR3nt: TGTGCCAGCAGTCGGTTAAGGGTCGAGACCCAGTACTTC
CDR3aa: CASSRLRVETQYF

v_gene: TRBV30
d_gene: .
abundance: few
j_gene: TRBJ2-3
CDR3nt: TGTGCCTGGAGTGTGGGGGGCTCCCCAGTCACAGATACGCAGTATTTT
CDR3aa: CAWSVGGSPVTDTQYF

v_gene: TRBV29-1
d_gene: TRBD2
abundance: .
j_gene: TRBJ2-7
CDR3nt: TGCAGCACAAGGACTAGCGGGGGACCCCTTCACCACGAGCAGTACTTC
CDR3aa: CSTRTSGGPLHHEQYF

v_gene: TRBV28
d_gene: .
abundance: few
j_gene: TRBJ2-7
CDR3nt: TGTGCCAGCAGGGGGAAATTGTACGAGCAGTACTTC
CDR3aa: CASRGKLYEQYF

v_gene: TRBV20-1
d_gene: .
abundance: many
j_gene: TRBJ2-7
CDR3nt: TGCAGTGCTAGAGTAGCACATATGAGCTCCTACGAGCAGTACTTC
CDR3aa: CSARVAHMSSYEQYF

v_gene: TRBV9
d_gene: .
abundance: once
j_gene: TRBJ2-5
CDR3nt: TGTGCCAGCAGCGTAGGTGCAGGGCCAGGAGAGACCCAGTACTTC
CDR3aa: CASSVGAGPGETQYF

v_gene: TRBV2
d_gene: .
abundance: .
j_gene: TRBJ1-2
CDR3nt: TGTGCCAGCAGTGCTCAGGGATTTGGCTACACCTTC
CDR3aa: CASSAQGFGYTF

v_gene: TRBV10-3
d_gene: TRBD2
abundance: few
j_gene: TRBJ2-3
CDR3nt: TGTGCCATCGGGACTAGCGGGGGGCCCGATACGCAGTATTTT
CDR3aa: CAIGTSGGPDTQYF

v_gene: TRBV20-1
d_gene: .
abundance: .
j_gene: TRBJ2-7
CDR3nt: TGCAGTGCTAGAGATACGACTCTCAGCTCCTACGAGCAGTACTTC
CDR3aa: CSARDTTLSSYEQYF

v_gene: TRBV4-2
d_gene: .
abundance: .
j_gene: TRBJ2-5
CDR3nt: TGTGCCAGCAGCCAGGGCGATCGGGGGATCCAAGAGACCCAGTACTTC
CDR3aa: CASSQGDRGIQETQYF

v_gene: TRBV27
d_gene: TRBD1
abundance: few
j_gene: TRBJ1-1
CDR3nt: TGTGCCGGAGGGGGGGTACGACAGGGGGCGCCGGATGAAGCTTTCTTT
CDR3aa: CAGGGVRQGAPDEAFF

v_gene: TRBV12-3/TRBV12-4
d_gene: TRBD1
abundance: .
j_gene: TRBJ1-4
CDR3nt: TGTGCCAGCAGGAAGGGACAGGGGAATGAAAAACTGTTTTTT
CDR3aa: CASRKGQGNEKLFF

v_gene: TRBV7-9
d_gene: .
abundance: .
j_gene: TRBJ1-5
CDR3nt: TGTGCCAGCAGCTTAGGCGGGGGGCATCAGCCCCAGCATTTT
CDR3aa: CASSLGGGHQPQHF

v_gene: TRBV5-1
d_gene: TRBD1
abundance: few
j_gene: TRBJ2-7
CDR3nt: TGCGCCAGCAGCTTCGAGGGACAGAACTACGAGCAGTACTTC
CDR3aa: CASSFEGQNYEQYF

v_gene: TRBV3-1
d_gene: TRBD2
abundance: .
j_gene: TRBJ2-1
CDR3nt: TGTGCCAGCAGCCAAGTAACGCGGGAGAACGGTGAGCAGTTCTTC
CDR3aa: CASSQVTRENGEQFF

v_gene: TRBV7-8
d_gene: .
abundance: few
j_gene: TRBJ2-3
CDR3nt: TGTGCCAGCAGCTTAGGACCCGCCGCTAGCACAGATACGCAGTATTTT
CDR3aa: CASSLGPAASTDTQYF

v_gene: TRBV7-2
d_gene: .
abundance: many
j_gene: TRBJ2-1
CDR3nt: TGTGCCAGCAGCCCAGGAAAACACAATGAGCAGTTCTTC
CDR3aa: CASSPGKHNEQFF

v_gene: TRBV3-1
d_gene: TRBD1
abundance: few
j_gene: TRBJ2-5
CDR3nt: TGTGCCAGCAGCCAACCCCTAACAGGGGAAGAGACCCAGTACTTC
CDR3aa: CASSQPLTGEETQYF

v_gene: TRBV20-1
d_gene: TRBD1
abundance: .
j_gene: TRBJ1-4
CDR3nt: TGCAGTGCTAGAGTGGCGAGGGGGCCAGGCGAAAAACTGTTTTTT
CDR3aa: CSARVARGPGEKLFF

v_gene: TRBV7-9
d_gene: .
abundance: .
j_gene: TRBJ2-5
CDR3nt: TGTGCCAGCAGCTACCAAGGACCGCCACAAGAGACCCAGTACTTC
CDR3aa: CASSYQGPPQETQYF

v_gene: TRBV7-9
d_gene: TRBD1
abundance: .
j_gene: TRBJ1-2
CDR3nt: TGTGCCAGCAGCACGTCGGTGACAGGGTTGGATCGTGGCTACACCTTC
CDR3aa: CASSTSVTGLDRGYTF

v_gene: TRBV27
d_gene: .
abundance: .
j_gene: TRBJ2-3
CDR3nt: TGTGCCAGCAGTGCGGCGATTGATACGCAGTATTTT
CDR3aa: CASSAAIDTQYF

v_gene: TRBV4-1
d_gene: .
abundance: .
j_gene: TRBJ1-1
CDR3nt: TGCGCCAGCAGCCAAGTCCCTGGGGCTGAAGCTTTCTTT
CDR3aa: CASSQVPGAEAFF

v_gene: TRBV11-2
d_gene: .
abundance: .
j_gene: TRBJ1-1
CDR3nt: TGTGCCAGCAGCTTAGAAAGGGTGAACACTGAAGCTTTCTTT
CDR3aa: CASSLERVNTEAFF

v_gene: TRBV27
d_gene: .
abundance: few
j_gene: TRBJ2-7
CDR3nt: TGTGCCAGCAGTTTAGAGTGGCACTACGAGCAGTACTTC
CDR3aa: CASSLEWHYEQYF

v_gene: TRBV7-9
d_gene: .
abundance: .
j_gene: TRBJ2-5
CDR3nt: TGTGCCAGCAGCGTAGACCTCATGTGGGAGACCCAGTACTTC
CDR3aa: CASSVDLMWETQYF

v_gene: TRBV27
d_gene: TRBD1
abundance: few
j_gene: TRBJ2-1
CDR3nt: TGTGCCAGCAGTTTATCAAGTGGGACAGCAACCTACAATGAGCAGTTCTTC
CDR3aa: CASSLSSGTATYNEQFF

v_gene: TRBV25-1
d_gene: .
abundance: .
j_gene: TRBJ1-4
CDR3nt: TGTGCCAGCGCCGATCGACGGAGGGGAACTAATGAAAAACTGTTTTTT
CDR3aa: CASADRRRGTNEKLFF